This TCR beta chain was obtained from a study of blood T cells in healthy people across ages (dated by TCRdb to the mid-2010s). Study-wide context: In model experiments, template switching captured roughly one uniquely barcoded TCR beta cDNA molecule for every two T cells. Age-related changes in TCR beta repertoire diversity were measured in the study by deep sequencing normalized with unique cDNA molecular identifiers. Donors were grouped into four age groups: young (average roughly 15 years), middle-aged (39), aged (62) and long-lived (around 80). To avoid experimental bias, donors of different ages were randomly spread across the sequencing lanes. For two donors (one aged 18 to 29 and one aged 80 or older), the study analyzed two additional independent replicas of 1 million unique cDNA reads from the same blood draw.

As to this clonotype: There is no known antigen for this receptor. No base qualities exist here, and no much larger clone lies one base off it.

Library creation used 5' RACE. Reads for this sample came from an Illumina HiSeq 2500. A second about 7 to 12 cycle PCR used a sample-barcoded 5' primer and a J-beta primer mix. A template-switch 5' adaptor carrying 12 random nucleotides introduced a unique molecular identifier onto each TCR beta cDNA molecule. At least 2.5 million CDR3-containing paired-end reads were obtained from each sample. First-strand cDNA synthesis was performed from all RNA using the Mint cDNA synthesis kit, with priming by a TRBC-specific oligonucleotide. All cDNA was treated with uracil-DNA glycosylase and then went through a first 18-cycle PCR with the universal primers M1SS and BC2_uni_R. On the authors' methods: For normalization, 1 million high-quality reads were randomly selected from each sample, with every read carrying a distinct molecular identifier. Reads with shared molecular identifiers were discarded instead of being binned into consensus sequences. MiTCR, with a Q25 quality threshold and the strictest error-elimination algorithm, was used for CDR3 identification, clonotype clustering and error correction. A nonparametric unseen species model with Euler transformation was used to estimate lower-bound total TCR beta diversity. Using fastp trimming at Q25 and MiXCR clonotype assembly, TCRdb reanalyzed the public sequencing data and kept in-frame beta chains. For every CDR3 protein sequence, its rows merge into one entry that carries the most common genes and DNA. What appears here as the V and J calls and clone size reflects TCRdb's work, not the paper's. This sample has hundreds of thousands of distinct CDR3 sequences in its table, and approximately 44% of those were observed once. The ten largest clonotypes hold nearly 20% of the sample.

Taken from cysteine to phenylalanine, the CDR3 has 13 residues. Only the CDR3 DNA is retained, 39 bases long and in frame from the first base. According to the germline V gene (reference sequence), CDR1 reads SGHNT and CDR2 reads YYREEE. V drops 4 bases and J drops 1 base, leaving 7 bases in between. Systemically healthy Caucasian individuals from Russia, about 38 in total and aged roughly 6 to 100 years, were included as donors. Each donor gave 8.5 to 10 milliliters of peripheral blood, collected into EDTA-treated Vacutainer tubes. Ficoll-Paque density-gradient centrifugation was used to isolate PBMCs, with at least 6.5 million per sample. Trizol reagent was used to extract total RNA from the PBMCs, yielding at least 5.5 micrograms per sample. For every donor, flow cytometry on a PBMC aliquot measured the percentage of naive CD45RAhigh/CD27high T cells. The investigation overall reported the following: Because profiling used bulk unsorted PBMCs, naive and antigen-experienced compartments could not be compared conclusively. Compared with the aged group, the long-lived group had more naive CD4+ T cells, fewer expanded clones and increased TCR diversity, suggesting age selection. Observed TCR beta diversity per million T cells fell roughly linearly with age, and a significant reduction was already apparent by age about 36. Estimates of total diversity based on one million sequenced T cells were regarded as lower bounds and as underestimates. Because donor CMV infection status was unknown, age-related changes in expanded clonotypes were potentially confounded. There was a strong correlation between observed TCR beta diversity and the percentage of naive T cells measured by flow cytometry.

Sequencing input: blood. The chain couples TRBV5-4 to TRBJ2-3, with the D gene not clear enough to name. This TCR was recovered from a man aged 60 to 69 in good health. This receptor has the CDR3 CASSAAGTDTQYF. The sequenced DNA is TGTGCCAGCAGCGCCGCGGGCACAGATACGCAGTATTTT.